This T cell receptor beta chain comes out of a study of blood T cell repertoires in COVID-19 (TCRdb year 2020). Study-wide context: Collaborator samples came from the United States, Italy and Spain and covered acute and convalescent phases of COVID-19. The prospective study material was composed of cDNA or gDNA derived from T cells, B-cell-depleted T cells, or PBMCs. Subjects who had been exposed to COVID-19, were actively infected with it, or had recovered from it provided the deeply sampled blood TCRbeta repertoires that made up the dataset. A freely available public database, intended as a resource for researchers studying the immune response to SARS-CoV-2, is where the repertoires were released. Samples came from the ongoing ImmuneRACE study (first 160 participants) plus 1,254 subjects from 6 global collaborators. Sample metadata almost always included a de-identified subject ID, COVID-19 status, age in years and sex. Where available, HLA class I and class II types were obtained from metadata supplied by the sample provider rather than from assay-based typing.

The junction carries 12 bases between V and J, which are trimmed by 2 bases and 8 bases respectively. The germline V gene gives CDR1 as MDHEN and CDR2 as SYDVKM. The CDR3 runs 13 residues from the cysteine to the phenylalanine. Just the 39-base CDR3 DNA is kept, in frame starting at base 1. In the prospective study, participants were about 18 to 90 years old, resided in about two dozen geographic areas of the United States, and were enrolled through a virtual design. In the prospective study, cohorts were assigned on the basis of participant-reported clinical history obtained from a screening survey and a study questionnaire. Mobile phlebotomists in the prospective study collected whole blood, serum and a nasopharyngeal or oropharyngeal swab from every participant. Participants in the prospective study had the option to provide additional blood draws and questionnaires over an approximately 2-month period. Prospective study blood samples were shipped either frozen or at room temperature before DNA extraction.

About this clone itself: No cognate antigen has been identified for it. The sample holds no much larger clone one base away, and base qualities are not on file.

The immunoSEQ Assay, a bias-controlled multiplex PCR, was used to amplify TCRbeta CDR3 regions from genomic DNA. The original pipeline was this. Nucleated cell counts per sample were estimated from amplification of reference gene primers within the assay. Sequence reads were collapsed and filtered to measure the absolute abundance of every unique TCRbeta CDR3 rearrangement. Productive Simpson clonality was computed per sample as the square root of Simpson's diversity index over productive rearrangements. TCRdb stores this immuneACCESS table with in-frame sequences only. Part of the clones is absent; in the studies checked, under half of the shortfall reflects unresolved V genes, and no reason is known for the rest. That table supplies the V and J calls and clone size; D and trimming were determined from the DNA. The sample yields about 270,000 clones; approximately 90% were counted once. The top ten hold 0.95% to 1.5% of the sample.

On the study overall, not on this receptor specifically: The amount of clinical and demographic metadata varied by source and participant and was provided uncurated.

The chain couples TRBV28 to TRBJ1-2; possibly the D gene is TRBD1, per 5 matching bases. What was sequenced was PBMCs or T cells enriched from blood (not recorded which). The receptor was derived from a woman aged 40 to 50 with acute COVID-19. Here the CDR3 is given as CASSLGRAGGYTF. The DNA sequence is given as TGTGCCAGCAGTTTAGGCAGGGCGGGAGGCTACACCTTC.